This TCR beta chain was recorded in a study of neurological immune-mediated disorders. General study findings and limits: Because no CDR3 amino acid sequences were shared across subjects by expanded clones, private repertoires were suggested in all groups. HTLV-1-associated myelopathy showed the most TCR clonal expansion; multiple sclerosis the least, below healthy controls.

From 15-18 subjects, every sequencing run obtained over 170 million TCR-beta sequences. TCRdb re-analysed the 5' RACE reads in MiXCR, keeping a single row per CDR3 protein. Here the sample spans about 59,000 distinct CDR3 sequences, approximately 11% being singletons. Many counts were recorded for this clonotype. What it recognizes is unknown. The CDR3 covers 18 residues. Germline CDR1 ENHRY, CDR2 SYGVKD. Trimming stripped 0 bases from V and 0 bases from J, with 12 bases between. Sequencing was done on a sample of PBMCs. The TCR sequence derives from a woman in her fifties or sixties with HTLV-1-associated myelopathy (HAM/TSP). V is TRBV10-3 and J is TRBJ2-6; a possible D gene is TRBD2 (7 bases). As DNA, the CDR3 is TGTGCCATCAGTGAGTCGGGGGGGGGCACCTCTGGGGCCAACGTCCTGACTTTC. Protein: CAISESGGGTSGANVLTF.